The text below deals with one T cell receptor (beta chain). The antigen is unknown. The sample is drawn from a study of cytomegalovirus exposure and HLA in healthy donors. PCR was performed using 60 Vbeta and 13 Jbeta primers. TCRdb's copy holds only in-frame clones and misses some; the assay was immunoSEQ multiplex PCR. The sample includes around 120,000 clones, roughly 80% of them seen just once. Whole-study results and caveats: Indistinguishability led to the exclusion of some V segments, TRBV6-2 and TRBV6-3 included. By a later analysis, the bulk of CMV-associated TCR beta chains appeared HLA-restricted.

V was cut by 10 bases and J by 5 bases, with 12 bases left in between. The CDR3 sequence is 12 residues long. Looked up from germline, CDR1 is ENHRY and CDR2 is SYGVKD. V gene TRBV10-3 combines with J gene TRBJ1-5; tentative D call: TRBD1 (6 bases). The sequenced sample was PBMCs. This sequence originates from a man between 60 and 75 years old in good health and CMV-seropositive. Written as DNA, the CDR3 is TGTGCCACCCGACAGGTGGATCAGCCCCAGCATTTT. This sequence encodes CATRQVDQPQHF.